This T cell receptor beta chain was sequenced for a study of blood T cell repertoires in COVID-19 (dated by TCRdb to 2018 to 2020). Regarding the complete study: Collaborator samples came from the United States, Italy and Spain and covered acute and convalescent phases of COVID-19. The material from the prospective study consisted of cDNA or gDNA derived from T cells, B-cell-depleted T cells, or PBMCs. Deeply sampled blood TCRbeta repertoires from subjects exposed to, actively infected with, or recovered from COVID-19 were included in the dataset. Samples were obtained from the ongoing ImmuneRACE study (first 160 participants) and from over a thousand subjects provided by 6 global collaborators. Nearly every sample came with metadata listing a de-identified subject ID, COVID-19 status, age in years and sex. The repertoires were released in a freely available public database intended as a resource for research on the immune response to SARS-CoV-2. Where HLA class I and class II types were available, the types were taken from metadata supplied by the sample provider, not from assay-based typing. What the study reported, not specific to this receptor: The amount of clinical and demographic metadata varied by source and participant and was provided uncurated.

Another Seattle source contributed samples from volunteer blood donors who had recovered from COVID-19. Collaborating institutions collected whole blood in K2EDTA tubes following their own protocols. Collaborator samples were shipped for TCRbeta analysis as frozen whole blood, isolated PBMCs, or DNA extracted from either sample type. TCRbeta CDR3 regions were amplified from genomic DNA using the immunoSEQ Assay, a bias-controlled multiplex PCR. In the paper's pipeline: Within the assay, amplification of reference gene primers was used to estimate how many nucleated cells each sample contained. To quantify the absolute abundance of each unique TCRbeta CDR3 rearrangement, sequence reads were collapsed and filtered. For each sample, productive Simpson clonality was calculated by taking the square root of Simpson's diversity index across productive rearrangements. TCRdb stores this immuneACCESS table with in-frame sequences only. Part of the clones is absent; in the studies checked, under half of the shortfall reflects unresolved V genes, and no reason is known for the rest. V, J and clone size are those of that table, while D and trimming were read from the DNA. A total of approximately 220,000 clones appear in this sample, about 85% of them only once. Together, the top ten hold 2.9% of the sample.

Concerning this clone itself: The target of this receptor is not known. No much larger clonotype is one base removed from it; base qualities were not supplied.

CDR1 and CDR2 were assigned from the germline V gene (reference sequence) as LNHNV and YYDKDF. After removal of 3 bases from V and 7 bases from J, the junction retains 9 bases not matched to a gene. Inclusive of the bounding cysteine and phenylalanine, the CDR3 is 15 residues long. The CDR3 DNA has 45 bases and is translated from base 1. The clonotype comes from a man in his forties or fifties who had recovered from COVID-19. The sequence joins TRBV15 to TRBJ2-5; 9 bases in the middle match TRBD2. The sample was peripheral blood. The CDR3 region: CATSRVKLAGGTQYF. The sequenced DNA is TGTGCCACCAGCAGGGTCAAACTAGCGGGCGGGACCCAGTACTTC.